These T cell receptor beta chains were read from a single sample in a study of OX40 agonist ivuxolimab in advanced cancers. The protocol was immunoSEQ multiplex PCR, while the TCRdb copy is restricted to in-frame clones and leaves out a portion. Here the sample spans 150,000 to 190,000 clones, 90% to 95% being singletons. Sequenced material: CD4+ or CD8+ T cells sorted from blood, taken in a trial of the OX40 agonist ivuxolimab. The receptors derive from an adult with an advanced solid tumor such as melanoma, head and neck, liver or kidney cancer. The CDR3 runs from the conserved cysteine through the conserved F or W. D genes are given only for firm matches. The size entry is marked missing in some rows and otherwise reads once, few, many or a size class.

d_call: NA; clone_size: few; v_call: TRBV4-3; j_call: TRBJ1-6; cdr3_aa: CASSAQTDYNSPLHF; cdr3_nt: TGCGCCAGCAGCGCACAAACGGATTATAATTCACCCCTCCACTTT
d_call: TRBD1; clone_size: NA; v_call: TRBV19; j_call: TRBJ1-5; cdr3_aa: CASGDRLSNQPQHF; cdr3_nt: TGTGCCAGTGGGGACAGGCTTAGCAATCAGCCCCAGCATTTT
d_call: TRBD1; clone_size: NA; v_call: TRBV5-4; j_call: TRBJ2-5; cdr3_aa: CASSYRQGTETQYF; cdr3_nt: TGTGCCAGCAGTTATAGACAGGGGACGGAGACCCAGTACTTC
d_call: NA; clone_size: NA; v_call: TRBV6-4; j_call: TRBJ2-1; cdr3_aa: CASSVEGNSYNEQFF; cdr3_nt: TGTGCCAGCAGTGTGGAGGGTAACTCCTACAATGAGCAGTTCTTC
d_call: NA; clone_size: NA; v_call: TRBV28; j_call: TRBJ2-6; cdr3_aa: CASSSSWSSGANVLTF; cdr3_nt: TGTGCCAGCAGTTCCTCTTGGAGCTCTGGGGCCAACGTCCTGACTTTC
d_call: NA; clone_size: few; v_call: TRBV29-1; j_call: TRBJ1-1; cdr3_aa: CSVGRGWTEAFF; cdr3_nt: TGCAGCGTTGGTAGGGGGTGGACTGAAGCTTTCTTT
d_call: NA; clone_size: NA; v_call: TRBV7-2; j_call: TRBJ1-2; cdr3_aa: CASSYTGWDYGYTF; cdr3_nt: TGTGCCAGCAGTTATACAGGGTGGGACTATGGCTACACCTTC
d_call: NA; clone_size: NA; v_call: TRBV5-1; j_call: TRBJ1-1; cdr3_aa: CASSFGGLSNTEAFF; cdr3_nt: TGCGCCAGCAGCTTTGGAGGACTTTCGAACACTGAAGCTTTCTTT
d_call: NA; clone_size: NA; v_call: TRBV7-3; j_call: TRBJ2-1; cdr3_aa: CASSSQGSGGSYNEQFF; cdr3_nt: TGTGCCAGCAGCTCTCAGGGGAGCGGAGGGTCCTACAATGAGCAGTTCTTC
d_call: TRBD1; clone_size: NA; v_call: TRBV5-4; j_call: TRBJ2-7; cdr3_aa: CASSQGTGQVRTYEQYF; cdr3_nt: TGTGCCAGCAGCCAGGGGACAGGGCAGGTCAGGACCTACGAGCAGTACTTC
d_call: NA; clone_size: NA; v_call: TRBV10-2; j_call: TRBJ1-1; cdr3_aa: CASSEGGRGAFF; cdr3_nt: TGCGCCAGCAGTGAGGGGGGACGTGGGGCTTTCTTT
d_call: TRBD1; clone_size: NA; v_call: TRBV7-9; j_call: TRBJ2-7; cdr3_aa: CASSLGDRYEQYF; cdr3_nt: TGTGCCAGCAGCTTAGGGGACAGATACGAGCAGTACTTC
d_call: TRBD1; clone_size: NA; v_call: TRBV7-9; j_call: TRBJ1-5; cdr3_aa: CASSLGGQGGSGNQPQHF; cdr3_nt: TGTGCCAGCAGCTTAGGGGGACAGGGAGGCAGTGGCAATCAGCCCCAGCATTTT
d_call: NA; clone_size: NA; v_call: TRBV18; j_call: TRBJ1-2; cdr3_aa: CASSPPSEGNYGYTF; cdr3_nt: TGTGCCAGCTCACCCCCCTCAGAGGGAAACTATGGCTACACCTTC
d_call: NA; clone_size: NA; v_call: TRBV19; j_call: TRBJ2-5; cdr3_aa: CASSMRAETQYF; cdr3_nt: TGTGCCAGTAGTATGCGCGCAGAGACCCAGTACTTC
d_call: TRBD1; clone_size: NA; v_call: TRBV29-1; j_call: TRBJ1-1; cdr3_aa: CSADRAGAEAFF; cdr3_nt: TGCAGCGCCGACAGGGCGGGCGCTGAAGCTTTCTTT
d_call: TRBD1; clone_size: NA; v_call: TRBV10-2; j_call: TRBJ1-4; cdr3_aa: CASRRTGGTNEKLFF; cdr3_nt: TGCGCCAGCAGGCGGACAGGAGGGACTAATGAAAAACTGTTTTTT
d_call: TRBD1; clone_size: NA; v_call: TRBV5-1; j_call: TRBJ1-2; cdr3_aa: CASSLASAGGYGYTF; cdr3_nt: TGCGCCAGCAGCTTGGCCTCGGCAGGGGGCTATGGCTACACCTTC
d_call: NA; clone_size: NA; v_call: TRBV18; j_call: TRBJ1-1; cdr3_aa: CASSPAFRGTNTEAFF; cdr3_nt: TGTGCCAGCTCCCCTGCCTTTAGGGGGACGAACACTGAAGCTTTCTTT
d_call: NA; clone_size: NA; v_call: TRBV18; j_call: TRBJ2-1; cdr3_aa: CASSPPKIMGEQFF; cdr3_nt: TGTGCCAGCTCACCACCGAAAATAATGGGCGAGCAGTTCTTC
d_call: NA; clone_size: NA; v_call: TRBV15; j_call: TRBJ1-2; cdr3_aa: CVGDWGYTF; cdr3_nt: TGTGTCGGGGATTGGGGCTACACCTTC
d_call: NA; clone_size: NA; v_call: TRBV7-8; j_call: TRBJ1-4; cdr3_aa: CASSLRRETNEKLFF; cdr3_nt: TGTGCCAGCAGCTTACGGAGGGAGACTAATGAAAAACTGTTTTTT
d_call: NA; clone_size: NA; v_call: TRBV18; j_call: TRBJ2-1; cdr3_aa: CASSPPFGSYNEQFF; cdr3_nt: TGTGCCAGCTCACCACCTTTTGGGTCCTACAATGAGCAGTTCTTC
d_call: TRBD1; clone_size: NA; v_call: TRBV5-6; j_call: TRBJ2-5; cdr3_aa: CASSLFSGQGTETQYF; cdr3_nt: TGTGCCAGCAGCTTATTCTCGGGACAGGGGACAGAGACCCAGTACTTC
d_call: NA; clone_size: NA; v_call: TRBV9; j_call: TRBJ2-7; cdr3_aa: CASSDSRAYEQYF; cdr3_nt: TGTGCCAGCAGCGACTCACGGGCCTACGAGCAGTACTTC
d_call: NA; clone_size: NA; v_call: TRBV5-4; j_call: TRBJ2-7; cdr3_aa: CASSLAGMFSYEQYF; cdr3_nt: TGTGCCAGCAGCTTGGCCGGGATGTTCTCCTACGAGCAGTACTTC
d_call: NA; clone_size: NA; v_call: TRBV9; j_call: TRBJ2-1; cdr3_aa: CASSVGGTRDNEQFF; cdr3_nt: TGTGCCAGCAGCGTAGGTGGGACGAGGGACAATGAGCAGTTCTTC
d_call: NA; clone_size: NA; v_call: TRBV4-3; j_call: TRBJ1-2; cdr3_aa: CASSQVPDVLGTF; cdr3_nt: TGCGCCAGCAGCCAAGTCCCAGACGTTTTAGGTACCTTC
d_call: TRBD1; clone_size: once; v_call: TRBV18; j_call: TRBJ1-1; cdr3_aa: CASSPGTETLNTEAFF; cdr3_nt: TGTGCCAGCTCACCAGGGACAGAGACTTTGAACACTGAAGCTTTCTTT
d_call: NA; clone_size: NA; v_call: TRBV18; j_call: TRBJ2-5; cdr3_aa: CASSPPTWETQYF; cdr3_nt: TGTGCCAGCTCACCACCTACATGGGAGACCCAGTACTTC
d_call: NA; clone_size: NA; v_call: TRBV23-1; j_call: TRBJ2-7; cdr3_aa: CASSQQGGGAYEQYF; cdr3_nt: TGCGCCAGCAGTCAACAAGGGGGGGGAGCCTACGAGCAGTACTTC
d_call: NA; clone_size: few; v_call: TRBV28; j_call: TRBJ1-5; cdr3_aa: CASSPSGLSNQPQHF; cdr3_nt: TGTGCCAGCAGTCCCTCAGGGCTGAGCAATCAGCCCCAGCATTTT
d_call: NA; clone_size: NA; v_call: TRBV5-8; j_call: TRBJ2-7; cdr3_aa: CASSLRDQTYEQYF; cdr3_nt: TGTGCCAGCAGCCTCCGGGACCAAACCTACGAGCAGTACTTC
d_call: TRBD2; clone_size: NA; v_call: TRBV19; j_call: TRBJ2-1; cdr3_aa: CASSPSSGSVAYNEQFF; cdr3_nt: TGTGCCAGTAGTCCGTCTAGCGGGAGTGTGGCCTACAATGAGCAGTTCTTC
d_call: NA; clone_size: NA; v_call: TRBV6-1; j_call: TRBJ1-4; cdr3_aa: CASSEAGGVNEKLFF; cdr3_nt: TGTGCCAGCAGTGAAGCAGGGGGGGTAAATGAAAAACTGTTTTTT
d_call: NA; clone_size: NA; v_call: TRBV5-1; j_call: TRBJ1-1; cdr3_aa: CASSPKVGGPTEAFF; cdr3_nt: TGCGCCAGCAGCCCGAAGGTGGGGGGGCCCACTGAAGCTTTCTTT
d_call: TRBD1; clone_size: NA; v_call: TRBV10-3; j_call: TRBJ1-1; cdr3_aa: CAISAGGTNTEAFF; cdr3_nt: TGTGCCATCAGTGCAGGGGGGACGAACACTGAAGCTTTCTTT
d_call: TRBD1; clone_size: NA; v_call: TRBV2; j_call: TRBJ2-7; cdr3_aa: CASKPDRAHEQYF; cdr3_nt: TGTGCCAGCAAACCAGACAGGGCCCACGAGCAGTACTTC
d_call: TRBD1; clone_size: NA; v_call: TRBV30; j_call: TRBJ1-3; cdr3_aa: CAWIGQVELSGNTIYF; cdr3_nt: TGTGCCTGGATCGGACAGGTGGAACTCTCTGGAAACACCATATATTTT
d_call: NA; clone_size: NA; v_call: TRBV5-8; j_call: TRBJ2-5; cdr3_aa: CASRTQGKAETQYF; cdr3_nt: TGTGCCAGCAGGACGCAGGGGAAGGCGGAGACCCAGTACTTC
d_call: NA; clone_size: NA; v_call: TRBV13; j_call: TRBJ2-3; cdr3_aa: CASSLKGTDTQYF; cdr3_nt: TGTGCCAGCAGCTTGAAGGGGACAGATACGCAGTATTTT
d_call: NA; clone_size: NA; v_call: TRBV2; j_call: TRBJ2-1; cdr3_aa: CASEVGNEQFF; cdr3_nt: TGTGCCAGCGAGGTGGGGAATGAGCAGTTCTTC
d_call: NA; clone_size: NA; v_call: TRBV18; j_call: TRBJ2-7; cdr3_aa: CASSPGTTSYEQYF; cdr3_nt: TGTGCCAGCTCACCCGGGACAACCTCCTACGAGCAGTACTTC
d_call: TRBD1; clone_size: NA; v_call: TRBV7-2; j_call: TRBJ1-2; cdr3_aa: CASRGGQSGYFYGYTF; cdr3_nt: TGTGCCAGCAGGGGGGGACAGTCCGGCTATTTCTATGGCTACACCTTC
d_call: NA; clone_size: NA; v_call: TRBV7-9; j_call: TRBJ1-1; cdr3_aa: CASSSTQGLGEAFF; cdr3_nt: TGTGCCAGCAGCTCGACGCAGGGGCTGGGTGAAGCTTTCTTT
d_call: NA; clone_size: NA; v_call: TRBV5-4; j_call: TRBJ1-2; cdr3_aa: CASSLGRPYGYTF; cdr3_nt: TGTGCCAGCAGCTTGGGTCGGCCCTATGGCTACACCTTC
d_call: NA; clone_size: NA; v_call: TRBV15; j_call: TRBJ2-1; cdr3_aa: CATSRGGGTASYNEQFF; cdr3_nt: TGTGCCACCAGCAGAGGGGGCGGGACTGCCTCCTACAATGAGCAGTTCTTC
d_call: TRBD1; clone_size: NA; v_call: TRBV14; j_call: TRBJ2-3; cdr3_aa: CASSPSGTAIVAQYF; cdr3_nt: TGTGCCAGCAGCCCCTCCGGGACAGCTATAGTGGCGCAGTATTTT
d_call: TRBD1; clone_size: NA; v_call: TRBV7-2; j_call: TRBJ1-5; cdr3_aa: CASSLDRGQRPQHF; cdr3_nt: TGTGCCAGCAGCTTGGACAGGGGGCAACGGCCCCAGCATTTT
d_call: NA; clone_size: NA; v_call: TRBV2; j_call: TRBJ1-5; cdr3_aa: CASSEENNQPQHF; cdr3_nt: TGTGCCAGCAGTGAGGAGAACAATCAGCCCCAGCATTTT
d_call: NA; clone_size: once; v_call: TRBV25-1; j_call: TRBJ2-1; cdr3_aa: CASSEWRLGLYNEQFF; cdr3_nt: TGTGCCAGCAGTGAATGGCGGCTGGGTCTCTACAATGAGCAGTTCTTC
d_call: TRBD2; clone_size: NA; v_call: TRBV6-5; j_call: TRBJ2-3; cdr3_aa: CASSYKAGGGTDTQYF; cdr3_nt: TGTGCCAGCAGTTACAAAGCGGGGGGGGGCACAGATACGCAGTATTTT
d_call: NA; clone_size: once; v_call: TRBV25-1; j_call: TRBJ1-4; cdr3_aa: CASSEYDATNEKLFF; cdr3_nt: TGTGCCAGCAGTGAATATGATGCAACTAATGAAAAACTGTTTTTT
d_call: NA; clone_size: NA; v_call: TRBV5-4; j_call: TRBJ2-3; cdr3_aa: CASSLEGSGSGTDTQYF; cdr3_nt: TGTGCCAGCAGCTTGGAGGGAAGCGGTTCTGGCACAGATACGCAGTATTTT